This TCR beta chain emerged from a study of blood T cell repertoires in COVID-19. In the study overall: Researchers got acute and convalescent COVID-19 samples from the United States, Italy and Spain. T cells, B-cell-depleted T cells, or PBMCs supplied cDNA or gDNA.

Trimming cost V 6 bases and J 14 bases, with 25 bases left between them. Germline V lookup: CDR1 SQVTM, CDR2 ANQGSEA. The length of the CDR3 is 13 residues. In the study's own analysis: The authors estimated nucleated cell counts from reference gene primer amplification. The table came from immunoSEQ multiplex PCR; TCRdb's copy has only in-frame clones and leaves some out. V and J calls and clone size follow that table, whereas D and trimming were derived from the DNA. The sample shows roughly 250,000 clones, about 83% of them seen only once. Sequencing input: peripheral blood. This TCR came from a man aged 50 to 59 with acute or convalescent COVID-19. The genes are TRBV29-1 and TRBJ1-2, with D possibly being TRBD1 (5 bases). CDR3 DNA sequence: TGCAGCGTCCGCGCGGGGGGGAAGTCTAACGGAACCTTC. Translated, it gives CSVRAGGKSNGTF.